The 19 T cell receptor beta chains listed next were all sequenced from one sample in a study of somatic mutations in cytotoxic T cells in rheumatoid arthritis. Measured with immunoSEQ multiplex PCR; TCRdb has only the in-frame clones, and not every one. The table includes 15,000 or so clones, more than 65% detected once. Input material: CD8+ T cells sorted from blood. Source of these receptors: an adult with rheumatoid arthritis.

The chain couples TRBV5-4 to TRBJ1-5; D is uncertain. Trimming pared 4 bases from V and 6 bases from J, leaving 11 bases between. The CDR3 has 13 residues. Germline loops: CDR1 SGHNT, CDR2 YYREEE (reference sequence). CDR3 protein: CASSDSPVQPQHF. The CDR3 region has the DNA TGTGCCAGCAGCGATTCCCCAGTTCAGCCCCAGCATTTT.

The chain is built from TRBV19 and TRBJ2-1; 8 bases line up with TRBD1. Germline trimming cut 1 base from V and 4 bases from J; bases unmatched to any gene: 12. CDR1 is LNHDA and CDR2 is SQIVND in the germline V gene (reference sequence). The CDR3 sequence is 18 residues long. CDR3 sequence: CASSIGPVTGGRYNEQFF. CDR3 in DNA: TGTGCCAGTAGTATAGGACCCGTAACAGGGGGTAGGTACAATGAGCAGTTCTTC.

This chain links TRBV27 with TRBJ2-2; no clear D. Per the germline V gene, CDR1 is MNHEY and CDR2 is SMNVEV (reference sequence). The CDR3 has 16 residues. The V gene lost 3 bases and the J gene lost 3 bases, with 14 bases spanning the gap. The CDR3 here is CASSFIPFGYTGELFF. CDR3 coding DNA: TGTGCCAGCAGTTTTATCCCTTTTGGGTACACCGGGGAGCTGTTTTTT.

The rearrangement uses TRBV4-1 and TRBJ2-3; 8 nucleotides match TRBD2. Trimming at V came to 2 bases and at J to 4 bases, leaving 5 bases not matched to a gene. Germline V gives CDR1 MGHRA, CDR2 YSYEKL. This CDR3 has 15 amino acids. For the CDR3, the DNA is TGCGCCAGCAGCCAAAGCGGGGGCTCCCCAGATACGCAGTATTTT. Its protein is CASSQSGGSPDTQYF.

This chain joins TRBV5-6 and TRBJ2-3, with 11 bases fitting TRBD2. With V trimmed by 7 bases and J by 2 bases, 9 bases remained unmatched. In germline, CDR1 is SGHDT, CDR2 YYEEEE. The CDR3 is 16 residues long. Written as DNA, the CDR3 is TGTGCCAGCTCAGCCCGACTAGCGGGGTTCACAGATACGCAGTATTTT. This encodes CASSARLAGFTDTQYF.

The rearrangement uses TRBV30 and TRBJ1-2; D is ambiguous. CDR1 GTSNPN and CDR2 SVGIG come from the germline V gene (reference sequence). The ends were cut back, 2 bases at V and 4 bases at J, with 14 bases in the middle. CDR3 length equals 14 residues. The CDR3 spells CAWSPRLEGYGYTF. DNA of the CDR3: TGTGCCTGGAGTCCTCGTTTAGAGGGCTATGGCTACACCTTC.

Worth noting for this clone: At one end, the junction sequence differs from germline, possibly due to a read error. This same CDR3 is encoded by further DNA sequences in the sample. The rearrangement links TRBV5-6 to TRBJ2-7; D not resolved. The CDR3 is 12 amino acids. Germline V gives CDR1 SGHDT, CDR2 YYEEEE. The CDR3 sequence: CASSLTVYEQYF. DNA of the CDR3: TGCGCCAGCAGCTTGACGGTCTACGAGCAGTACTTC.

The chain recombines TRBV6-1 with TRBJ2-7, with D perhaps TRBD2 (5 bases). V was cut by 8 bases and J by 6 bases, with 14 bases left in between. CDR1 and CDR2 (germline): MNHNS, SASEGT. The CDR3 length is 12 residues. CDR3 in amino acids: CASWIRAGEQYF. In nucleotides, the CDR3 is TGTGCCAGCTGGATCCGGGCGGGCGAGCAGTACTTC.

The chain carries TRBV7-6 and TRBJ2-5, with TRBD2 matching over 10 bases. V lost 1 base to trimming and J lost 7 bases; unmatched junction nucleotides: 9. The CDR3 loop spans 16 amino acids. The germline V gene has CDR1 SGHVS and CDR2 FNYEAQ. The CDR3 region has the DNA TGTGCCAGCAGCTTAGGGGTTAGCGGGGGGCCCGGGACCCAGTACTTC. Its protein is CASSLGVSGGPGTQYF.

CDR3 nucleotides: TGTGCCAGCAGCGTAGACCCGAAGGCAGGACCAGTCTCTGGAAACACCATATATTTT. Amino acid sequence: CASSVDPKAGPVSGNTIYF. V and J are TRBV9 and TRBJ1-3; D is unclear. With 0 bases removed from V and 0 bases from J, the gap between germline ends came to 19 bases. The length of the CDR3 is 19 residues. CDR1 is SGDLS, CDR2 YYNGEE, per germline.

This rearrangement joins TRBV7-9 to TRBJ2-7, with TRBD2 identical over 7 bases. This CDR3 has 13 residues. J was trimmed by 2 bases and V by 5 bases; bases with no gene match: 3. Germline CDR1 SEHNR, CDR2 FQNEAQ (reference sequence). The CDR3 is CASSGDYAYEQYF. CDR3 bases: TGTGCCAGCAGCGGGGACTACGCCTACGAGCAGTACTTC.

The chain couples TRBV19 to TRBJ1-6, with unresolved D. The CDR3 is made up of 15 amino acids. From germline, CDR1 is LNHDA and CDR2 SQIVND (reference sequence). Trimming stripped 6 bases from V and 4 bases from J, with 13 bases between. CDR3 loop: CASRWTSRYNSPLHF. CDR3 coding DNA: TGTGCCAGTAGATGGACTTCCCGGTATAATTCACCCCTCCACTTT.

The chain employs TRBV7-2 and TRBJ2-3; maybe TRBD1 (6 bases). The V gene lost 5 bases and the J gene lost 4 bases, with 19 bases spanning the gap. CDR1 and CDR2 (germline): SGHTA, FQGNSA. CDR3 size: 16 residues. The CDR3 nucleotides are TGTGCCAGCAGCCGAACAGGGTGGGGGTCCCCAGATACGCAGTATTTT. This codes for CASSRTGWGSPDTQYF.

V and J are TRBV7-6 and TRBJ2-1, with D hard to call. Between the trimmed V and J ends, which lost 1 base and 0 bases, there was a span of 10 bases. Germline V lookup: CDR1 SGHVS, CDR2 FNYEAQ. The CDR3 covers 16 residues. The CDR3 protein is CASSLDVRSSYNEQFF. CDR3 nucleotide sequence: TGTGCCAGCAGCTTAGATGTCCGGAGCTCCTACAATGAGCAGTTCTTC.

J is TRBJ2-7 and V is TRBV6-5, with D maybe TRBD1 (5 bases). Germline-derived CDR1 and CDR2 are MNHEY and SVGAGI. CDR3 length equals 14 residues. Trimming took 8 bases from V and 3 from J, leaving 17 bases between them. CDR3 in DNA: TGTGCCAGCCGGCCGGACATGTCTTACTACGAGCAGTACTTC. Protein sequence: CASRPDMSYYEQYF.

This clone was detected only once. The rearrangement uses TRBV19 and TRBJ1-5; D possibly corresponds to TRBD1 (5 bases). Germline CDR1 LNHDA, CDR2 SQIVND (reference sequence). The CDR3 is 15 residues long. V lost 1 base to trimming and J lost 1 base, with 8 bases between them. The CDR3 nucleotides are TGTGCCAGTAGTATAGTAGGGGTAAGCAATCAGCCCCAGCATTTT. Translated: CASSIVGVSNQPQHF.

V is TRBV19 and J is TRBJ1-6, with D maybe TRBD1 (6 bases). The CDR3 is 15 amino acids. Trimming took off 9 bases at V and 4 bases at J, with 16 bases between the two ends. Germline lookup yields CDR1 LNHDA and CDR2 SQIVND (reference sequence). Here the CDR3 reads CASDFGTPYNSPLHF. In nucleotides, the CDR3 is TGTGCCAGCGATTTCGGGACACCTTATAATTCACCCCTCCACTTT.

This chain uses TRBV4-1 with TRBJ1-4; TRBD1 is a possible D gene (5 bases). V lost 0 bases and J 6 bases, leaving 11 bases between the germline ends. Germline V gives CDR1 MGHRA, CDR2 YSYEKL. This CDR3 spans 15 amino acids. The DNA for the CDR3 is TGCGCCAGCAGCCAAGATAGGGGAGCTTATGAAAAACTGTTTTTT. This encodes CASSQDRGAYEKLFF.

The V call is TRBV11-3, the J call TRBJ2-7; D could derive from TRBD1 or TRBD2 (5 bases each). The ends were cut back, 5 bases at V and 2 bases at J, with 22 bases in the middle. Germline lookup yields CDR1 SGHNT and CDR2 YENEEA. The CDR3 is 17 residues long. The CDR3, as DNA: TGTGCCAGCAGCCCGGGACCGGGACCGATTTACCCCTACGAGCAGTACTTC. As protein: CASSPGPGPIYPYEQYF.